The TCR beta chain under discussion was sequenced for a study of cytomegalovirus exposure and HLA in healthy donors listed by TCRdb under 2017. Background on the whole study: According to an earlier analysis of 550 to 700 of the donors, some 180 million T cells yielded 117 million unique TCR beta sequences and approximately 300 Gb of sequence data. Roughly 290 gigabases of sequencing data and roughly 80 million unique TCR sequences made up an early release that covered 500 to 700 HLA-typed donors. Of the 398 genotyped donors, over 70% fell in the genetic ancestry cluster associated with self-reported Caucasian donors. The aim of the study was to test whether cataloging public T cell receptors could identify signatures of past pathogen exposure. The study profiled the T cell repertoires of about 720 subjects by immunosequencing and related them to cytomegalovirus serostatus. Besides the first cohort of approximately 670 subjects, a separate validation cohort made up of over a hundred different subjects was used. To predict cytomegalovirus infection status, the study combined high-throughput TCR immunosequencing, statistical association of individual TCRs with disease status, and machine learning. A later analysis re-examined previously published TCR beta repertoires from around 670 donors and added high-resolution HLA genotyping to investigate patterns of TCR occurrence. Rather than using new phenotypic data, the later analysis identified candidate immune exposures from TCR beta sequences and from how often those sequences occurred across donors. An earlier analysis of around 580 of the donors used high-throughput TCR beta sequencing to judge whether each TCR beta V gene segment behaved as functional or pseudogenic. Alongside the repertoire data, information on donor age, sex, ethnicity and CMV serostatus was compiled. Genome-wide SNP genotypes for about three fifths of the 666 donors were used in a later genetic analysis, which treated that subset as a discovery cohort. All discovery cohort repertoires had been generated using a single sequencing platform. Class I and class II HLA loci were covered by the typing at four-digit resolution. Typing coverage varied by locus: about 620-640 donors for A, B, C, DRB1 and DQB1; approximately 500 for DQA1; about 600 for DPA1; roughly 450 for DPB1. Roughly five DR-DQ haplotypes were treated as single units for association and clustering because of strong linkage in the cohort. Among 398 genotyped donors of the cohort, an average of about 240,000 unique TCR beta nucleotide sequences was sequenced per donor, of which roughly 17% were non-productive. On the study overall, not on this receptor specifically: Because HLA typing was missing for some donors at each locus, association tests included only the typed subset. In a later analysis, HLA-associated TCR beta chains showed more clonal expansion and lower generation probabilities than non-associated chains that were equally common. Over 15 rarely observed V segments, including chromosome 9 orphons, were excluded from the earlier analysis of 550 to 700 of the donors because counts were too low. The study gave a list of roughly 150 TCR beta chains associated with cytomegalovirus. In vitro tests confirmed that a few of the cytomegalovirus-associated TCR beta chains recognize cytomegalovirus antigens. Linkage disequilibrium might explain the correlated functional status among segregating V segments, but an unknown experimental factor could not be ruled out. Broadly in line with IMGT annotations, most TCR beta V segments showed up in productive rearrangements about 87% or about 30% of the time in an earlier analysis of several hundred of the donors. A later genetic analysis associated a missense DCLRE1C variant with V-gene and J-gene trimming of TCR beta chains, and an independent cohort replicated the association. A later analysis found that most CMV-associated TCR beta chains appeared HLA-restricted, with HLA associations seemingly driven largely by CMV exposure. It was suggested by the authors that the approach could potentially be generalized to other disease states and immunological phenotypes. In a later analysis, the rate of TCR association differed among HLA loci, with DRB1 alleles having the most associated TCRs and HLA-C alleles having the fewest. This cohort had only TCR beta chains sequenced, and the lack of alpha or paired-chain data limited which features could be detected. Some IMGT-functional V segments, including TRBV6-2 and TRBV6-3, could not be told apart with the 87-base-pair reads, so those segments were excluded. Specific HLA alleles were associated with roughly 17,000 TCR beta sequences at a false discovery rate of 0.05 in a later analysis. Cytomegalovirus status was reported to be diagnosed by the classifier with high specificity and sensitivity in both the original and validation cohorts. Across donors, most TCR sequences were observed very rarely, whereas some public TCRs were present in many individuals. The presence/absence analyses assumed that sequencing depth was roughly uniform across donors, and that assumption may not be true. For the cohort, immune exposure information was limited to CMV serostatus. Compared with the roughly 720-donor mean, donors in an Asian-associated ancestry cluster had fewer N-insertions in productive TCRs, according to a later genetic analysis. The sequencing pipeline was judged likely to have produced a cluster of highly shared sequence variants as a technical artifact. Assigning TCR associations to individual alleles was difficult when HLA alleles, especially DR and DQ, strongly co-occurred. A further reported finding was that TCR beta sequences accurately predicted the HLA-A and HLA-B alleles for most subjects in the first cohort. According to a later analysis, parvovirus B19, influenza, CMV and Epstein-Barr virus appeared linked to several top co-occurrence clusters.

Library preparation employed the immunoSEQ multiplex PCR assay. For the multiplex PCR, a mixture combining 60 forward primers for TCR Vbeta segments and 13 reverse primers for TCR Jbeta segments was used. The CDR3 region of rearranged TCR beta genes was amplified from genomic DNA by a multiplex PCR assay. The amplified TCR beta libraries were sequenced on the Illumina HiSeq System as 87-base-pair reads. As for the original processing: A later analysis counted about 82 million unique TCR beta chains across the 640 or so repertoires, and around 9.9 million of these chains were shared by at least two donors. Raw reads were error-corrected and collapsed into unique sequences by a nearest-neighbor algorithm in which closely related sequences were merged to remove PCR and sequencing errors. CDR3 sequences were aligned to IMGT reference sequences to assign V, D and J gene segments. Each retained sequence needed at least a six-nucleotide match to both a V gene segment and a J gene segment. Rearrangements were classified as productive when the CDR3 lacked stop codons and remained in frame with V and J, and all other rearrangements were classified as non-productive. CDR3 was defined according to IMGT convention as the region running from the second conserved V-encoded cysteine to the conserved J-encoded phenylalanine. In an earlier analysis of 587 of the donors, sequences lacking an unambiguous match to a single V gene segment were excluded. An earlier analysis of a few hundred of the donors called V segments functional above 56.7% productive rearrangements and segregating when the between-donor standard deviation exceeded 5%. A statistical classification framework was developed to diagnose cytomegalovirus status using the catalog of TCR beta chain sequences. V and J gene assignment, in a later analysis, came from comparing TCR nucleotide sequences with IMGT/GENE-DB human TR gene sequences. Using the TCRdist pipeline, a later analysis assigned CDR3 sequences along with most-parsimonious VDJ recombination scenarios. In a later analysis, every TCR beta chain was defined by the combination of its CDR3 amino acid sequence and its V-gene family, and reads without a unique V-gene family were dropped. In a later analysis, a few hundred highly shared, low-generation-probability nucleotide sequences were removed to address suspected cross-contamination and a sequencing artifact. For each public chain, a later analysis derived a clonal expansion index from normalized ranks of inferred template counts within each repertoire. In a later analysis, generation probabilities were computed with a VDJ recombination model fitted to out-of-frame rearrangements, and the resulting probabilities were checked against IGoR. Hypergeometric tests were used in a later analysis to score TCR-TCR, TCR-HLA and TCR-CMV co-occurrence, with a repertoire-size bias correction applied to the TCR pairs. To estimate false discovery rates, a later analysis permuted the HLA or CMV assignments 20 times. In a later analysis, co-occurring TCRs were grouped using DBSCAN, with TCRdist sequence similarity added in when clustering inside HLA-allele-positive subsets. Co-occurrence clustering excluded repertoires with fewer than 30,000 or more than 120,000 public chains, plus five with anomalous nucleotide sharing. TCRdb took over this immuneACCESS table, retaining in-frame rearrangements with V and J assigned. Such tables are incomplete; in checked studies, under half of the missing clones stem from an unresolved V gene, and the remainder is unexplained. V, J and clone size are taken as reported in that table, and D and trimming were inferred from the DNA itself. This sample lists 120,000 to 150,000 clones; around 65% were detected once. About 2.9% of the sample belongs to the ten largest clones.

For this clone: It lacks a known antigen. No much larger clone exists at a distance of one base, and base qualities are not known.

The germline V gene gives CDR1 as SGHRS and CDR2 as YFSETQ. At the junction V is shortened by 2 bases and J by 0 bases, with 16 bases in between. The CDR3 starts with the cysteine, ends with the phenylalanine, and has 17 residues. The retained sequence is limited to the CDR3, 51 bases, with the frame set at the first base. The cohort was made up of 666 healthy bone marrow donors. At the time of sampling, all cohort members were nominally healthy, though unrecorded immune exposures were likely present. The donor was CMV seropositive and was included in the group of 250 to 350 seropositive cohort members. Each donor provided a peripheral blood sample, and peripheral blood mononuclear cells were used for TCR beta sequencing. The Qiagen DNeasy Blood Extraction Kit was used to extract genomic DNA from the blood cell samples.

In this chain, TRBV5-1 is recombined with TRBJ2-3; tentative D gene TRBD2, with 6 bases matching. Sequences were obtained from PBMCs. The receptor was derived from a woman in her twenties or thirties in good health and CMV-seropositive. The CDR3 here reads CASSFLRVAESTDTQYF. The DNA is as follows: TGCGCCAGCAGCTTTCTACGGGTAGCGGAAAGCACAGATACGCAGTATTTT. Extended through the reference TRBV5-1 and TRBJ2-3 proteins, this CDR3 yields the full variable domain: KAGVTQTPRYLIKTRGQQVTLSCSPISGHRSVSWYQQTPGQGLQFLFEYFSETQRNKGNFPGRFSGRQFSNSRSEMNVSTLELGDSALYLCASSFLRVAESTDTQYFGPGTRLTVL.